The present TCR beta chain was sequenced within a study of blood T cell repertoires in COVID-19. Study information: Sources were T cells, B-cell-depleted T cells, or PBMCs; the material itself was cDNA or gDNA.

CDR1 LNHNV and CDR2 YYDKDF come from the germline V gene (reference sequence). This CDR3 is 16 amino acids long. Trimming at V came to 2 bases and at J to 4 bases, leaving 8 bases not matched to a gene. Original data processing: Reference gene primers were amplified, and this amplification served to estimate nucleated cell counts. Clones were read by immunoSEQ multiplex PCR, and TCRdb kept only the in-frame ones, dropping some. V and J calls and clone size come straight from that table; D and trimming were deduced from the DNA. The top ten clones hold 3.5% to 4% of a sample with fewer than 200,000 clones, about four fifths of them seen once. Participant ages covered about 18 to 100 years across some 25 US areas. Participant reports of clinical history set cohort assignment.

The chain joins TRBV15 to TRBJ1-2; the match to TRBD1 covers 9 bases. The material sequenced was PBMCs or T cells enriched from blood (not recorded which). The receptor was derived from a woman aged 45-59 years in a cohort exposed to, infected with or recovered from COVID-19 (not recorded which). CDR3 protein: CATSRPRTGEIYGYTF. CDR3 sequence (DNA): TGTGCCACCAGCAGACCCAGGACAGGGGAAATCTATGGCTACACCTTC.